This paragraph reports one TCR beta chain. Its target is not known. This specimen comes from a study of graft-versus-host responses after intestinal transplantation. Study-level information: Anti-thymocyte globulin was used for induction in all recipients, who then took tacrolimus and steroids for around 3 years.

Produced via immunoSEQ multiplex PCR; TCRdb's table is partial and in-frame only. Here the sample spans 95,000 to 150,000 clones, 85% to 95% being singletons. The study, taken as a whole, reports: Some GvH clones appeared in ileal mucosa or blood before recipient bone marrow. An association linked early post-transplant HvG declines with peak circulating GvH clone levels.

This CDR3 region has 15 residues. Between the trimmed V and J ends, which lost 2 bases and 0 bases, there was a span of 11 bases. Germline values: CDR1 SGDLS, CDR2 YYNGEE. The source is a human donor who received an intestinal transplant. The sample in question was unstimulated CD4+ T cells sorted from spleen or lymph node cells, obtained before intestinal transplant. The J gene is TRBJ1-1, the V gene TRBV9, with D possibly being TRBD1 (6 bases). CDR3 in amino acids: CASSVSDRMNTEAFF. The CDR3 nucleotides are TGTGCCAGCAGCGTCTCGGACAGAATGAACACTGAAGCTTTCTTT.